A selection of T cell receptor beta chains follows, all from one sample in a study of shared clonotypes between healthy human individuals. The table came from immunoSEQ multiplex PCR; TCRdb's copy has only in-frame clones and leaves some out. Among under 1,900,000 clones listed, 98% were seen once. The sequenced sample was naive CD4+ T cells sorted from blood. The receptors originated from a young man in good health. CDR3s include the opening cysteine and the closing phenylalanine or tryptophan. A D gene is named only where the DNA matches it firmly.

CASSAGQSDRQYF,TRBV7-7,TRBJ2-7,-
CASSNTGGDNEQFF,TRBV5-4,TRBJ2-1,-
CASSLGRAYQGDEQFF,TRBV7-9,TRBJ2-1,-
CASSHLAGDTQYF,TRBV13,TRBJ2-3,-
CASAQDPNTGELFF,TRBV18,TRBJ2-2,-
CASSPLNTGGSTYGYTF,TRBV5-1,TRBJ1-2,TRBD1
CASRPRVGGNRGNEQFF,TRBV11-2,TRBJ2-1,-
CASSLDPGQGYTGELFF,TRBV5-1,TRBJ2-2,TRBD1
CASSLSGPGNTIYF,TRBV5-1,TRBJ1-3,-
CASSQDKGIWQYF,TRBV4-1,TRBJ2-7,-
CASSYSRGNYGYTF,TRBV6-5,TRBJ1-2,-
CASSPWTSGSSYEQYF,TRBV28,TRBJ2-7,TRBD2
CASRRTGEGGELFF,TRBV6-6,TRBJ2-2,-
CASSEIPGDRGYTF,TRBV6-1,TRBJ1-2,-
CASSTPVGPPPYEQYF,TRBV28,TRBJ2-7,-
CASSLARVGGYTF,TRBV7-9,TRBJ1-2,-